The clone carrying this T cell receptor (beta chain) was detected a few times. The data are from a study of blood T cell repertoires in COVID-19. Study at large: Sources were T cells, B-cell-depleted T cells, or PBMCs; the material itself was cDNA or gDNA.

This CDR3 spans 15 amino acids. Germline loops: CDR1 MGHRA, CDR2 YSYEKL. V was cut by 1 base and J by 4 bases, with 14 bases left in between. Using immunoSEQ multiplex PCR, the repertoire was profiled, and TCRdb retains in-frame clones only, with some absent. Of some 520,000 clones in the sample, roughly 87% were seen once. Sequenced input: peripheral blood. This chain links TRBV4-1 with TRBJ2-7; TRBD1 is a possible D gene (5 bases). The TCR originated in a man aged 18 to 29 with COVID-19, enrolled during active disease. CDR3 sequence reads: CASSQGGGYLYEQYF. CDR3 DNA sequence: TGCGCCAGCAGCCAAGGGGGCGGCTACTTGTACGAGCAGTACTTC.